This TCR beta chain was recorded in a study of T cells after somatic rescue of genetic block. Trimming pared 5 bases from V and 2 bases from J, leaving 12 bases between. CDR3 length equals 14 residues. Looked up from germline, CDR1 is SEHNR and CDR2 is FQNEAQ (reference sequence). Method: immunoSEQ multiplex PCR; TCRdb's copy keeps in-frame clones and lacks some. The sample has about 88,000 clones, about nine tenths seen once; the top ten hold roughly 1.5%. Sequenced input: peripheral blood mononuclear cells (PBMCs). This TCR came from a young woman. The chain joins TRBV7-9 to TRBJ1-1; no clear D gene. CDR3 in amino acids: CASSHMVGNTEAFF. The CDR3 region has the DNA TGTGCCAGCAGCCACATGGTGGGTAACACTGAAGCTTTCTTT.